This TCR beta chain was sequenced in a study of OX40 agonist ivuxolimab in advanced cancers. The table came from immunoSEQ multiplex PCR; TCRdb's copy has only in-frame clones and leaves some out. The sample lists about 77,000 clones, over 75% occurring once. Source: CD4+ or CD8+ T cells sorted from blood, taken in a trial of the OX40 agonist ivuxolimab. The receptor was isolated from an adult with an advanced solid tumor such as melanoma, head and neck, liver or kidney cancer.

In DNA, the CDR3 is TGTGCCAGTAGTATGGGGTCCTTTAGCTCCTACAATGAGCAGTTCTTC. Translating it yields CASSMGSFSSYNEQFF. This chain uses TRBV19 with TRBJ2-1; D not certain. The CDR3 has 16 residues. V lost 3 bases, J lost 0 bases, and 12 bases lay in between. Per germline, CDR1 LNHDA and CDR2 SQIVND (reference sequence).